Below are 24 T cell receptor beta chains sequenced from a single sample in a study of Graves' ophthalmopathy and Graves' hyperthyroidism. Amplifying from RNA transcripts, the study obtained TCR beta CDR3 regions. First-round RT-PCR used HTBI primers; second-round multiplex PCR followed. TCRdb reprocessed the multiplex PCR reads with MiXCR, giving one entry per CDR3 protein. The table has approximately 1.2 million distinct CDR3 sequences, roughly 35% seen once. Sequencing was done on a sample of peripheral blood or thyroid tissue (not recorded which). The receptors here all came from an adult man with Graves' hyperthyroidism.

This clonotype showed up many times. This chain uses TRBV20-1 with TRBJ1-2; no clear D. Germline V lookup: CDR1 DFQATT, CDR2 SNEGSKA (reference sequence). Trimming left V 1 base short and J 4 bases short, with 7 bases between. The CDR3 length is 12 residues. This CDR3 is CSARVGRYGYTF. As DNA, the CDR3 is TGCAGTGCTAGAGTAGGCCGCTATGGCTACACCTTC.

CDR3: CASSFFGGYNNEQFF. The CDR3 nucleotides are TGTGCCAGCAGCTTTTTCGGCGGGTATAACAATGAGCAGTTCTTC. This sequence joins TRBV25-1 and TRBJ2-1; tentatively, D is TRBD2 (5 bases). There are 15 residues in the CDR3. In germline, CDR1 is MGHDK, CDR2 SYGVNS. The ends were cut back, 6 bases at V and 5 bases at J, with 17 bases in the middle.

The rearrangement uses TRBV20-1 and TRBJ1-2; no firm D call. Germline assignment: CDR1 DFQATT and CDR2 SNEGSKA (reference sequence). Trimming removed 0 bases at V and 6 bases at J, with 14 bases between. The CDR3 is made up of 14 amino acids. This CDR3 is CSAREEGIGNGYTF. The CDR3 DNA reads as TGCAGTGCTAGAGAAGAGGGAATTGGGAATGGCTACACCTTC.

This clonotype was detected once. V usage is TRBV2 and J usage is TRBJ2-7; perhaps TRBD2 as D (6 bases). This CDR3 has 16 residues. Germline V gives CDR1 SNHLY, CDR2 FYNNEI. Trimming shortened V by 4 bases and J by 6 bases, and 22 bases separated the two germline ends. CDR3 bases: TGTGCCAGCAGTGTCCATTCGGGACTCAGAAGGAGCGAGCAGTACTTC. This sequence encodes CASSVHSGLRRSEQYF.

This clonotype was counted a few times. The germline gene is not matched at one end of the junction; a read error may be the cause. This rearrangement joins TRBV29-1 to TRBJ2-7; 9 bases map to TRBD1. The CDR3 contains 12 residues. Per germline, CDR1 SQVTM and CDR2 ANQGSEA. Here the CDR3 DNA reads TGCAGCGTGGGCCCTGACAGGGGGAGGATCACCTTC. It translates to CSVGPDRGRITF.

About this clonotype: A much bigger clone sits one base away, suggesting this may be a read error. This chain links TRBV14 with TRBJ2-7; 9 bases line up with TRBD2. Germline CDR1 reads SGHDN; CDR2 reads FVKESK. The V segment lost 4 bases and the J segment 2 bases; nucleotides outside the gene matches: 12. The CDR3 length is 17 residues. Written as DNA, the CDR3 is TGTGCCAGCAGCCCCAGGGTTGGTAGCGGGGGACCCTACGAGCAGTACTTC. The encoded protein is CASSPRVGSGGPYEQYF. Looking up the rest from reference TRBV14 and TRBJ2-7 gives the full variable domain: EAGVTQFPSHSVIEKGQTVTLRCDPISGHDNLYWYRRVMGKEIKFLLHFVKESKQDESGMPNNRFLAERTGGTYSTLKVQPAELEDSGVYFCASSPRVGSGGPYEQYFGPGTRLTVT.

This clonotype occurred many times. V is TRBV10-3 and J is TRBJ1-2; no firm D call. This CDR3 is 13 amino acids long. V lost 4 bases to trimming and J lost 4 bases, with 10 bases between them. The germline V gene encodes CDR1 ENHRY and CDR2 SYGVKD. The CDR3 nucleotides are TGTGCCATCAGTGCACAGCCGGCCTATGGCTACACCTTC. Protein sequence: CAISAQPAYGYTF.

The J gene is TRBJ1-6, the V gene TRBV9; D not resolved. The CDR3 sequence is 15 residues long. CDR1 is SGDLS and CDR2 is YYNGEE in the germline V gene. Trimming shortened V by 0 bases and J by 9 bases, and 13 bases separated the two germline ends. The chain's CDR3 is CASSVDFGERSPLHF. CDR3 nucleotide sequence: TGTGCCAGCAGCGTAGATTTCGGGGAACGTTCACCCCTCCACTTT.

This chain connects TRBV7-9 to TRBJ2-7; 16 bases fit TRBD2. CDR1 is SEHNR and CDR2 is FQNEAQ in the germline V gene (reference sequence). J gave up 8 bases and V 8 bases, and 9 bases lay outside the gene matches. There are 15 residues in the CDR3. The CDR3 DNA reads as TGTGCCAGCGGGCAGGGACTAGCGGGGGGGCGTAAGCAGTACTTC. Its protein is CASGQGLAGGRKQYF.

This clonotype was counted only a few times. The V call is TRBV6-5, the J call TRBJ1-5; unclear D gene. V was cut by 10 bases and J by 3 bases, with 1 base left in between. Per the germline V gene, CDR1 is MNHEY and CDR2 is SVGAGI. The CDR3 sequence is 9 residues long. CDR3 nucleotide sequence: TGTGCCAACAATCAGCCCCAGCATTTT. Amino acid sequence: CANNQPQHF.

The chain combines TRBV6-4 with TRBJ2-7; 9 bases map to TRBD1. Germline lookup yields CDR1 MRHNA and CDR2 SNTAGT. V shed 2 bases and J 6 bases; nucleotides not matched to a gene: 20. The CDR3 spans 19 residues. The CDR3 DNA follows: TGTGCCAGCAGTGACCGTCTAAAGGGACAGGGCGTTTTTCGGTGCGAGCAGTACTTC. It is translated as CASSDRLKGQGVFRCEQYF.

The rearrangement uses TRBV7-2 and TRBJ2-2; D is possibly TRBD1 or TRBD2 (6 bases each). V lost 5 bases and J lost 5, with 18 bases in between. The CDR3 spans 16 residues. CDR1 and CDR2 from the germline V gene are SGHTA and FQGNSA. This chain's CDR3 is CASSQDLGGGTGELFF. The CDR3 DNA reads TGTGCCAGCAGCCAAGATCTGGGGGGCGGAACCGGGGAGCTGTTTTTT. Complete variable domain (other parts from reference TRBV7-2 and TRBJ2-2): GAGVSQSPSNKVTEKGKDVELRCDPISGHTALYWYRQSLGQGLEFLIYFQGNSAPDKSGLPSDRFSAERTGGSVSTLTIQRTQQEDSAVYLCASSQDLGGGTGELFFGEGSRLTVL.

A word on this clonotype: A much larger clone lies a single base off, so this may be a read error. V and J are TRBV9 and TRBJ2-7; 11 bases are shared with TRBD1. The CDR3 is made up of 15 amino acids. In germline, CDR1 is SGDLS, CDR2 YYNGEE. With 4 bases clipped from V and 3 bases from J, the junction kept 6 bases outside the gene matches. For the CDR3, the DNA is TGTGCCAGCAGCCCGTCGGGACAGGGGGTCTACGAGCAGTACTTC. Protein sequence: CASSPSGQGVYEQYF.

V is TRBV5-1 and J is TRBJ2-5, with D possibly being TRBD2 (5 bases). The germline V gene encodes CDR1 SGHRS and CDR2 YFSETQ. The length of the CDR3 is 16 residues. V was pared by 3 bases and J by 1 base, with 16 bases between. The CDR3 DNA reads as TGCGCCAGCAGCTCATCCGGTGGCGGGCGCCAAGAGACCCAGTACTTC. Its translation: CASSSSGGGRQETQYF.

The chain is built from TRBV29-1 and TRBJ2-5; 9 bases match TRBD1. This CDR3 has 13 residues. Trimming at V came to 8 bases and at J to 5 bases, leaving 9 bases not matched to a gene. Germline assignment: CDR1 SQVTM and CDR2 ANQGSEA. CDR3 sequence reads: CSPRDRVGETQYF. CDR3 nucleotides: TGCAGCCCACGGGACAGGGTGGGTGAGACCCAGTACTTC.

Ten or more counts support this clonotype. The chain carries TRBV7-8 and TRBJ2-7; D may be TRBD2 (5 bases). Per germline, CDR1 SGHVS and CDR2 FQNEAQ. Trimming stripped 0 bases from V and 0 bases from J, with 6 bases between. This CDR3 is 14 amino acids long. CDR3: CASSLAGSSYEQYF. DNA for the CDR3: TGTGCCAGCAGCTTAGCGGGGAGCTCCTACGAGCAGTACTTC.

The count of this clonotype is one. The chain combines TRBV25-1 with TRBJ2-5; D ambiguous. Trimming took off 1 base at V and 5 bases at J, with 8 bases between the two ends. CDR3 size: 13 residues. From germline, CDR1 is MGHDK and CDR2 SYGVNS. The CDR3 sequence is CASSEWARETQYF. CDR3 nucleotide sequence: TGTGCCAGCAGTGAATGGGCCCGGGAGACCCAGTACTTC.

V is TRBV5-1 and J is TRBJ2-7, with 8 nucleotides matching TRBD1. CDR3 size: 14 residues. Trimming took 4 bases from V and 0 from J; bases not matched to a gene: 3. The germline V gene has CDR1 SGHRS and CDR2 YFSETQ. The CDR3 DNA reads as TGCGCCAGCAGCAAGGACAGGGCCTCCTACGAGCAGTACTTC. Translation gives CASSKDRASYEQYF.

This clonotype came up many times. The V and J genes are TRBV19 and TRBJ1-2; the match to TRBD1 covers 7 bases. The V gene end was trimmed by 4 bases and the J gene end by 5 bases; junction bases not matched to a gene: 13. Germline V gives CDR1 LNHDA, CDR2 SQIVND (reference sequence). There are 16 residues in the CDR3. This CDR3 reads CASSTRAGGSPYGYTF. The DNA for the CDR3 is TGTGCCAGTAGTACTCGCGCAGGGGGTTCCCCTTATGGCTACACCTTC. Drawing the rest from reference TRBV19 and TRBJ1-2, the complete variable domain is DGGITQSPKYLFRKEGQNVTLSCEQNLNHDAMYWYRQDPGQGLRLIYYSQIVNDFQKGDIAEGYSVSREKKESFPLTVTSAQKNPTAFYLCASSTRAGGSPYGYTFGSGTRLTVV.

This clonotype was picked up many times. The chain couples TRBV10-3 to TRBJ1-2; D unclear. Deletions cut 1 base from V and 8 bases from J, with 17 bases between. This CDR3 comprises 15 residues. CDR1 is ENHRY, CDR2 SYGVKD, per germline. The CDR3 region is CAISEWYQSQKGYTF. DNA of the CDR3: TGTGCCATCAGTGAGTGGTATCAGAGCCAGAAGGGCTACACCTTC.

This clonotype came up a few times. This rearrangement joins TRBV5-4 to TRBJ2-7, with 7 bases fitting TRBD1. This CDR3 is 14 amino acids long. Per germline, CDR1 SGHNT and CDR2 YYREEE (reference sequence). V lost 3 bases, J lost 3 bases, and 6 bases stayed unmatched. CDR3 loop: CASSSSGTVYEQYF. CDR3 nucleotide sequence: TGTGCCAGCAGCTCTTCCGGGACAGTCTACGAGCAGTACTTC.

About this clonotype: Here the CDR3 omits its conserved ending phenylalanine or tryptophan, so a read error is the likely source. V is TRBV29-1 and J is TRBJ1-1; D call uncertain. V was clipped by 0 bases and J by 11 bases, with 13 bases between them. The CDR3 consists of 12 residues. Germline assignment: CDR1 SQVTM and CDR2 ANQGSEA. Written as DNA, the CDR3 is TGCAGCGTTGAAGAGGTCCCGTCTCCGGCTTTCCTT. Translating gives CSVEEVPSPAFL.

The V gene is TRBV7-2, the J gene TRBJ2-5; 10 bases match TRBD2. The germline gives CDR1 SGHTA, CDR2 FQGNSA. Trimming at V came to 1 base and at J to 3 bases, leaving 8 bases not matched to a gene. The CDR3 extends over 17 amino acids. The CDR3 spells CASSLVSLAGVKETQYF. The CDR3 DNA follows: TGTGCCAGCAGCTTAGTTTCGCTAGCGGGAGTAAAAGAGACCCAGTACTTC.

Here the CDR3 DNA reads TGTGCCAGCAAAAGACAGGGGCTGAACACTGAAGCTTTCTTT. Encoded protein: CASKRQGLNTEAFF. The genes are TRBV6-5 and TRBJ1-1; 8 nucleotides agree with TRBD1. The length of the CDR3 is 14 residues. Trimming removed 7 bases from V and 0 bases from J; junction bases left unmatched: 4. The germline gives CDR1 MNHEY, CDR2 SVGAGI.